This record covers a single T cell receptor beta chain. The junction departs from the called germline gene at one end, perhaps through a read error. TCRdb redid the calling of the 5' RACE reads with MiXCR, one entry per CDR3 protein. The sample comprises 620,000 or so distinct CDR3 sequences, about 12% of which are singletons, and about 15% rests with the top ten. The sample belongs to a study of T cells after yellow fever vaccination. CDR1 is MNHNY and CDR2 is SVGAGI in the germline V gene (reference sequence). CDR3 length: 12 residues. The chain employs TRBV6-6 and TRBJ2-7, with D hard to call. The source is a man aged 25 to 40 who received the YFV17D yellow fever vaccine. The sample was PBMCs, taken on the day of the yellow fever booster vaccination. The CDR3 DNA sequence: TGCGCCAGCAGTGGTACCAGCTACGAGCAGTACTTC. As protein: CASSGTSYEQYF.